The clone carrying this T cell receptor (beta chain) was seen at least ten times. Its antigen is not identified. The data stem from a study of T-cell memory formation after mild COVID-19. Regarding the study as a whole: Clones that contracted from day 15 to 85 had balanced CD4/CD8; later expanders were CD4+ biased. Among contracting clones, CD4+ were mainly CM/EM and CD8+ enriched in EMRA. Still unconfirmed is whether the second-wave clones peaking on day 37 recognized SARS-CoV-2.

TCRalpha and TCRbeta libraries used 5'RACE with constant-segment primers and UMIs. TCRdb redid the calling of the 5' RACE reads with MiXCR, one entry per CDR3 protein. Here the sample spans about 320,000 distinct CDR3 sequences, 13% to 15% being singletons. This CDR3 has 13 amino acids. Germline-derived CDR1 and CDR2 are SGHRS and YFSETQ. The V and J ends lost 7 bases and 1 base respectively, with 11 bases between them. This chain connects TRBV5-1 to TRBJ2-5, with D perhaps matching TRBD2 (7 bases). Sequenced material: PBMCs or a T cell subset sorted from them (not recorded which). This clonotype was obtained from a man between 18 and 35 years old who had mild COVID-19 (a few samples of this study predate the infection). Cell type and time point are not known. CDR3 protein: CASGGGAQETQYF. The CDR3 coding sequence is TGCGCCAGCGGCGGGGGCGCCCAAGAGACCCAGTACTTC.